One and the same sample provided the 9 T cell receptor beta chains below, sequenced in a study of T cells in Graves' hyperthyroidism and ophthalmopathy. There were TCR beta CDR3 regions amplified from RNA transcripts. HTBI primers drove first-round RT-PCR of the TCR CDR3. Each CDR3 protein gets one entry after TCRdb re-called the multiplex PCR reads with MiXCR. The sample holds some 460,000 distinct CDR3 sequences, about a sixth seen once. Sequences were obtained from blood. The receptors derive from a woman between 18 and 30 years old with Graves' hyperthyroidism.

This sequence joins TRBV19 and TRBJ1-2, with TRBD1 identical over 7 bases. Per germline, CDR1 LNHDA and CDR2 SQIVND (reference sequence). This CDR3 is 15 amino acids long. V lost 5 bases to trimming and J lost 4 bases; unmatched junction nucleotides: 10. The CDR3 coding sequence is TGTGCCAGTAGTGGAGCCGGGACAGCGCGCTATGGCTACACCTTC. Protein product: CASSGAGTARYGYTF. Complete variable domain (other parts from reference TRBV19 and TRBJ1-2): DGGITQSPKYLFRKEGQNVTLSCEQNLNHDAMYWYRQDPGQGLRLIYYSQIVNDFQKGDIAEGYSVSREKKESFPLTVTSAQKNPTAFYLCASSGAGTARYGYTFGSGTRLTVV.

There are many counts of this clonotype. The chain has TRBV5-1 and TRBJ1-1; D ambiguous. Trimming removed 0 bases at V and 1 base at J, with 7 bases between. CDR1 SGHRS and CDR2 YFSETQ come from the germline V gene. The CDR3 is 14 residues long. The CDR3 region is CASSLGARNTEAFF. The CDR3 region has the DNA TGCGCCAGCAGCTTGGGGGCGAGGAACACTGAAGCTTTCTTT.

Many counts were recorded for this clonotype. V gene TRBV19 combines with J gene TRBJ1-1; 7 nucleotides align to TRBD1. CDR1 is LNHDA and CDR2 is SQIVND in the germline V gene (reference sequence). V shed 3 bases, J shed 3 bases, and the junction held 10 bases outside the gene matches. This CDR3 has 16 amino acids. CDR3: CASSILAGDSYTEAFF. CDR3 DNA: TGTGCCAGTAGTATTCTAGCGGGGGACAGCTACACTGAAGCTTTCTTT.

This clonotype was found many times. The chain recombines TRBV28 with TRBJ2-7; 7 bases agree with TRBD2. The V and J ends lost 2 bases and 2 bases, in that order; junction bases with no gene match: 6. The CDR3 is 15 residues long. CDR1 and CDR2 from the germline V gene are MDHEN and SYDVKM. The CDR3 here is CASSLASGVPYEQYF. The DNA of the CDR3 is TGTGCCAGCAGTTTAGCTAGCGGAGTCCCCTACGAGCAGTACTTC.

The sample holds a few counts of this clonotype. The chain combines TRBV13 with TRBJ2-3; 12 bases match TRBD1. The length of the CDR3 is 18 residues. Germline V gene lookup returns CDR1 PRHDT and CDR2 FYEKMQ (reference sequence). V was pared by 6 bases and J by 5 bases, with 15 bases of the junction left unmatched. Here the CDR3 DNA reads TGTGCCAGCAGACCCTTCCGGTTTGGGACAGGGGGCCAAGATACGCAGTATTTT. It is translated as CASRPFRFGTGGQDTQYF.

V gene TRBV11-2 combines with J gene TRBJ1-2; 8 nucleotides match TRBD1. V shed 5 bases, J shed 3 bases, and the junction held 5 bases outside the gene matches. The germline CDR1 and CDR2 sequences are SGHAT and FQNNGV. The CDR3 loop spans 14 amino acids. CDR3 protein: CASSPETGDYGYTF. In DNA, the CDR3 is TGTGCCAGCAGCCCAGAGACAGGGGACTATGGCTACACCTTC.

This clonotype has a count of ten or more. CDR3 bases: TGTGCCAGCAGTTTTTGGGAGGGGAGGGATACGCAGTATTTT. Protein: CASSFWEGRDTQYF. The V gene is TRBV27, the J gene TRBJ2-3; 7 bases align to TRBD2. Germline CDR1 and CDR2: MNHEY and SMNVEV (reference sequence). The CDR3 has 14 amino acids. With 3 bases clipped from V and 6 bases from J, the junction kept 6 bases outside the gene matches.

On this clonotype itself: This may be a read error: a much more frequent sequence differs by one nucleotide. CDR3 in amino acids: CAISKLEQNTDAFF. The DNA of the CDR3 is TGTGCCATCAGTAAACTGGAGCAGAACACTGATGCTTTCTTT. The rearrangement uses TRBV10-3 and TRBJ1-1; D is unresolved. Germline lookup yields CDR1 ENHRY and CDR2 SYGVKD. The CDR3 runs to 14 residues.

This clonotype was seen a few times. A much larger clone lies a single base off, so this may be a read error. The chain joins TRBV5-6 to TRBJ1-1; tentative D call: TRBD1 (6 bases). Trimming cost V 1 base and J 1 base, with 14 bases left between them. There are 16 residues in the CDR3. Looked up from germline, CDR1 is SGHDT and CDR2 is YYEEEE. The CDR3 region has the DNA TGTGCCAGCAGCTTGTCGTTTGACAGGAGGAACACTGAAGCTTTCTTT. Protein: CASSLSFDRRNTEAFF. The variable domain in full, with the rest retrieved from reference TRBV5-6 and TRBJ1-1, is DAGVTQSPTHLIKTRGQQVTLRCSPKSGHDTVSWYQQALGQGPQFIFQYYEEEERQRGNFPDRFSGHQFPNYSSELNVNALLLGDSALYLCASSLSFDRRNTEAFFGQGTRLTVV.